Each of the 6 T cell receptor beta chains below was sequenced from the same sample in a study of shared clonotypes between healthy human individuals. Sequenced by immunoSEQ multiplex PCR; TCRdb stores in-frame clones only, minus some. The sample carries some 2.1 million clones, just under 95% recorded once. Terminally differentiated effector memory CD45RA+ cells were excluded by CCR7 positive selection of CD45RO-negative cells. The specimen sequenced was naive CD8+ T cells from PBMCs. These receptors originate from a man between 18 and 29 years old in good health. Some clones in this sample may be carry-over from other donors' samples.

The chain recombines TRBV6-5 with TRBJ2-5; no firm D call. Looked up from germline, CDR1 is MNHEY and CDR2 is SVGAGI. The CDR3 has 13 residues. V was pared by 5 bases and J by 6 bases, with 13 bases between. CDR3 residues: CASSPSPGQTQYF. CDR3 nucleotides: TGTGCCAGCAGTCCCAGTCCCGGACAGACCCAGTACTTC.

The chain is built from TRBV28 and TRBJ1-1; 7 bases map to TRBD1. Germline loops: CDR1 MDHEN, CDR2 SYDVKM. This CDR3 has 14 amino acids. J lost 6 bases, V lost 5 bases, and 9 bases had no gene match. The CDR3 DNA is TGTGCCAGCAGTCTGACAGGGTCGGTGTCTGAAGCTTTCTTT. This codes for CASSLTGSVSEAFF. The whole variable domain, filled in from reference TRBV28 and TRBJ1-1, reads DVKVTQSSRYLVKRTGEKVFLECVQDMDHENMFWYRQDPGLGLRLIYFSYDVKMKEKGDIPEGYSVSREKKERFSLILESASTNQTSMYLCASSLTGSVSEAFFGQGTRLTVV.

The chain has TRBV28 and TRBJ2-7, with D possibly called TRBD1 or TRBD2 (6 bases each). There are 15 residues in the CDR3. The germline V gene encodes CDR1 MDHEN and CDR2 SYDVKM. The V end was cut by 3 bases, the J end by 4 bases, with 16 bases between. Here the CDR3 DNA reads TGTGCCAGCAGTTTTGGGGAGCAGGGGAGGTACGAGCAGTACTTC. Translation gives CASSFGEQGRYEQYF.

The chain employs TRBV10-2 and TRBJ2-1; no clear D. The germline gives CDR1 WSHSY, CDR2 SAAADI. Trimming pared 3 bases from V and 1 base from J, leaving 19 bases between. The CDR3 spans 18 residues. The CDR3 DNA sequence: TGCGCCAGCAGTGATCTGGCGTCGGGCGGACCTTCCTACAATGAGCAGTTCTTC. Encoded protein: CASSDLASGGPSYNEQFF.

The CDR3 loop is CASSTRGEGEQFF. For the CDR3, the DNA is TGCGCCAGCAGCACTAGGGGCGAAGGTGAGCAGTTCTTC. This chain joins TRBV5-1 and TRBJ2-1, with D possibly being TRBD1 or TRBD2 (5 bases each). The CDR3 is made up of 13 amino acids. CDR1 and CDR2 from the germline V gene are SGHRS and YFSETQ. Trimming shortened V by 4 bases and J by 9 bases, and 14 bases separated the two germline ends.

The CDR3 DNA sequence: TGTGCCAGCAGCAATCTAGCGGGAGGGCCAACAGATACGCAGTATTTT. It is translated as CASSNLAGGPTDTQYF. V gene TRBV28 combines with J gene TRBJ2-3; 12 nucleotides align to TRBD2. Germline V CDR1 and CDR2: MDHEN, SYDVKM. With 6 bases clipped from V and 3 bases from J, the junction kept 7 bases outside the gene matches. The CDR3 totals 16 residues. Full variable domain (missing parts from reference TRBV28 and TRBJ2-3): DVKVTQSSRYLVKRTGEKVFLECVQDMDHENMFWYRQDPGLGLRLIYFSYDVKMKEKGDIPEGYSVSREKKERFSLILESASTNQTSMYLCASSNLAGGPTDTQYFGPGTRLTVL.